These 18 T cell receptor beta chains share one sample of origin, sequenced in a study of identical twins. TCRdb reanalysed the 5' RACE reads using MiXCR and keeps one entry per CDR3 protein. The sample lists nearly 250,000 distinct CDR3 sequences; 7% were seen once. The data also belong to a second study, concerning yellow fever vaccine responses in identical twins.

What was sequenced was memory (CD45RO+) T cells sorted from blood. The receptor set was obtained from a woman under 30 in good health.

At least ten counts were recorded for this clonotype. The rearrangement joins TRBV13 to TRBJ2-1, with 8 bases fitting TRBD2. The J segment lost 2 bases and the V segment lost 2 bases, leaving 5 bases of the junction unmatched. The germline V gene has CDR1 PRHDT and CDR2 FYEKMQ (reference sequence). CDR3 length equals 16 residues. The CDR3 DNA is TGTGCCAGCAGCTTATTTACTAGCGGTACCTACAATGAGCAGTTCTTC. It is translated as CASSLFTSGTYNEQFF. The variable domain in full, completed from reference TRBV13 and TRBJ2-1, reads AAGVIQSPRHLIKEKRETATLKCYPIPRHDTVYWYQQGPGQDPQFLISFYEKMQSDKGSIPDRFSAQQFSDYHSELNMSSLELGDSALYFCASSLFTSGTYNEQFFGPGTRLTVL.

The V call is TRBV5-1, the J call TRBJ2-7, with 14 bases lining up with TRBD2. V dropped 4 bases and J dropped 5; count of bases not matched to a gene: 11. Germline V lookup: CDR1 SGHRS, CDR2 YFSETQ. The CDR3 is 17 residues long. CDR3 sequence: CASSHPGLAGAGNEQYF. Here the CDR3 DNA reads TGCGCCAGCAGCCACCCGGGACTAGCGGGAGCTGGTAACGAGCAGTACTTC.

This clonotype was detected many times. This sequence joins TRBV7-2 and TRBJ2-1; unclear D gene. CDR1 is SGHTA and CDR2 is FQGNSA in the germline V gene. The CDR3 runs 14 residues. Deletions cut 0 bases from V and 10 bases from J, with 13 bases between. The CDR3 region has the DNA TGTGCCAGCAGCTTAGCGTCCGGAACGCGGGAGCAGTTCTTC. It is translated as CASSLASGTREQFF.

This clonotype came up many times. This sequence joins TRBV20-1 and TRBJ2-5; 7 bases are shared with TRBD2. Germline-derived CDR1 and CDR2 are DFQATT and SNEGSKA (reference sequence). V lost 3 bases, J lost 5 bases, and 0 bases stayed unmatched. This CDR3 spans 11 amino acids. CDR3 sequence reads: CSASGGETQYF. CDR3 bases: TGCAGTGCTAGCGGGGGGGAGACCCAGTACTTC.

The CDR3 region has the DNA TGTGCCAGCAGTTTTTGGAGGCGGTATTACTCCTACGAGCAGTACTTC. It yields the protein CASSFWRRYYSYEQYF. The V and J genes are TRBV27 and TRBJ2-7; a possible D gene is TRBD2 (5 bases). There are 16 residues in the CDR3. Germline V lookup: CDR1 MNHEY, CDR2 SMNVEV (reference sequence). With 3 bases removed from V and 0 bases from J, the gap between germline ends came to 15 bases.

CDR3 region: CSVAGTGEHYAGANVLTF. CDR3 coding DNA: TGCAGCGTCGCCGGGACAGGCGAACACTATGCTGGGGCCAACGTCCTGACTTTC. The chain has TRBV29-1 and TRBJ2-6; 8 bases are shared with TRBD1. This CDR3 has 18 amino acids. Trimming cost V 6 bases and J 2 bases; bases outside gene matches: 15. In germline, CDR1 is SQVTM, CDR2 ANQGSEA.

This clonotype has only a few counts. This chain uses TRBV12-3 or TRBV12-4 with TRBJ1-1; 10 bases match TRBD1. Trimming at V came to 4 bases and at J to 5 bases, leaving 10 bases not matched to a gene. The CDR3 length is 16 residues. The CDR3 nucleotides read TGTGCCAGCAGTTCGCCCGGGACAGGGGCGGCTACTGAAGCTTTCTTT. Translation: CASSSPGTGAATEAFF.

The sample holds many counts of this clonotype. The rearrangement joins TRBV7-9 to TRBJ2-3; a weak D match, TRBD1 (6 bases). Trimming cost V 5 bases and J 2 bases, with 20 bases left between them. Germline V gene lookup returns CDR1 SEHNR and CDR2 FQNEAQ (reference sequence). The CDR3 consists of 17 residues. The chain's CDR3 is CASSVKGHPGVTDTQYF. The DNA for the CDR3 is TGTGCCAGCAGCGTTAAGGGACACCCAGGGGTCACAGATACGCAGTATTTT.

This clonotype was counted at least ten times. The DNA of the CDR3 is TGCGCCAGCAGCTTCACGGACAGGGGTCGGGATGGCTACACCTTC. Residues: CASSFTDRGRDGYTF. V gene TRBV5-1 combines with J gene TRBJ1-2; the match to TRBD1 covers 9 bases. Trimming cost V 2 bases and J 6 bases; bases outside gene matches: 8. The germline V gene encodes CDR1 SGHRS and CDR2 YFSETQ. CDR3 length equals 15 residues.

The table lists this clonotype with many counts. The chain combines TRBV5-1 with TRBJ2-7, with a weak D call TRBD1 (5 bases). The CDR3 loop spans 13 amino acids. In germline, CDR1 is SGHRS, CDR2 YFSETQ. Deletions cut 3 bases from V and 3 bases from J, with 10 bases between. Written as DNA, the CDR3 is TGCGCCAGCAGCTCTCAAACAGGCTACGAGCAGTACTTC. Amino acids: CASSSQTGYEQYF.

Remarks on this clonotype: With a much larger clone just one base away, this may be a read error. The gene calls are TRBV5-1 and TRBJ2-7; 7 bases are a match to TRBD1. The ends lost 7 bases at V and 4 bases at J; junction bases unmatched: 14. The CDR3 spans 15 residues. Germline V gene lookup returns CDR1 SGHRS and CDR2 YFSETQ. The CDR3 here is CASCSLSGGPYEQYF. CDR3 bases: TGCGCCAGCTGCAGTCTTTCAGGGGGTCCGTACGAGCAGTACTTC.

This clonotype was seen repeatedly, ten times or more. The rearrangement uses TRBV2 and TRBJ2-2, with no clear D. Germline V gene lookup returns CDR1 SNHLY and CDR2 FYNNEI. Trimming pared 7 bases from V and 3 bases from J, leaving 9 bases between. The CDR3 is 13 residues long. The CDR3 DNA is TGTGCCAGCATGTTCCAATACACCGGGGAGCTGTTTTTT. Translated: CASMFQYTGELFF.

This clonotype appeared many times. The V gene is TRBV20-1, the J gene TRBJ1-4; D gene ambiguous. This CDR3 is built from 11 residues. V dropped 1 base and J dropped 7 bases, with 4 bases sitting between them. CDR1 DFQATT and CDR2 SNEGSKA come from the germline V gene (reference sequence). This CDR3 reads CSARGGEKLFF. The CDR3, as DNA: TGCAGTGCTAGAGGGGGTGAAAAACTGTTTTTT.

This clonotype appeared a few times. The chain carries TRBV20-1 and TRBJ2-3; tentative D call: TRBD2 (6 bases). The CDR3 length is 12 residues. V gave up 7 bases and J gave up 4 bases, with 12 bases separating them. Germline CDR1 DFQATT, CDR2 SNEGSKA (reference sequence). CDR3 loop: CSGRWGADTQYF. The CDR3 bases are TGCAGTGGGAGGTGGGGGGCAGATACGCAGTATTTT.

This clonotype was seen many times. Mismatch with germline at one junction end may stem from a read error. The V call is TRBV5-6, the J call TRBJ2-2; 8 bases agree with TRBD1. Per germline, CDR1 SGHDT and CDR2 YYEEEE. The CDR3 length is 16 residues. CDR3: CASRPGQGRNAGELFF. The CDR3, as DNA: TGTGCCAGCAGGCCCGGACAGGGAAGGAACGCCGGGGAGCTGTTTTTT.

This clonotype was detected only a few times. The rearrangement uses TRBV5-6 and TRBJ2-1, with 8 bases matching TRBD2. The CDR3 consists of 16 residues. Germline CDR1 and CDR2: SGHDT and YYEEEE. V shed 4 bases, J shed 0 bases, and the junction held 6 bases outside the gene matches. The CDR3 DNA follows: TGTGCCAGCAGCCGAATAAGCGGGAGCTCCTACAATGAGCAGTTCTTC. Translation gives CASSRISGSSYNEQFF. Looking up the rest from reference TRBV5-6 and TRBJ2-1 gives the full variable domain: DAGVTQSPTHLIKTRGQQVTLRCSPKSGHDTVSWYQQALGQGPQFIFQYYEEEERQRGNFPDRFSGHQFPNYSSELNVNALLLGDSALYLCASSRISGSSYNEQFFGPGTRLTVL.

This clonotype turned up a few times. V is TRBV12-3 or TRBV12-4 and J is TRBJ2-5; possible D gene TRBD2, 7 bases. V was clipped by 5 bases and J by 0 bases, with 16 bases between them. The CDR3 consists of 16 residues. CDR3 nucleotides: TGTGCCAGCAGTCCCGAGAGGGGGGGGTACCAAGAGACCCAGTACTTC. Amino acid sequence: CASSPERGGYQETQYF.

The CDR3 spells CASSFNGQGNGYTF. CDR3 sequence (DNA): TGTGCCAGCAGTTTCAATGGCCAGGGCAATGGCTACACCTTC. The V and J genes are TRBV27 and TRBJ1-2; D may be TRBD1 (5 bases). CDR3 length: 14 amino acids. Germline V lookup: CDR1 MNHEY, CDR2 SMNVEV (reference sequence). V lost 3 bases and J 6 bases, leaving 14 bases between the germline ends.